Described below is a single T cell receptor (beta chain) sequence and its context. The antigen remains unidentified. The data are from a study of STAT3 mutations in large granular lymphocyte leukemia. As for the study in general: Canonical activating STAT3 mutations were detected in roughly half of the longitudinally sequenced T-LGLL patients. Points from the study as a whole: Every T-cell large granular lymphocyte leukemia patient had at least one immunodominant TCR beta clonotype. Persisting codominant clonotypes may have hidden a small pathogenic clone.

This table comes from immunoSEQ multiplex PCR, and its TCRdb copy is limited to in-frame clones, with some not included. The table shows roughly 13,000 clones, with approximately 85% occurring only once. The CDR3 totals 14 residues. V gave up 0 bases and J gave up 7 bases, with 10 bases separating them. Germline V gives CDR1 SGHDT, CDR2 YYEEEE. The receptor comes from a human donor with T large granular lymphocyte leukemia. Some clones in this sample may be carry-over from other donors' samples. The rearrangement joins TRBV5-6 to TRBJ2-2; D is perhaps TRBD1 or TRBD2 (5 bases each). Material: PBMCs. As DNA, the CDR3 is TGTGCCAGCAGCTTGGCAGGGAGTGGCGGGGAGCTGTTTTTT. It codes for CASSLAGSGGELFF.